This T cell receptor beta chain originates from a study of OX40 agonist ivuxolimab in advanced cancers. In the study overall: The study gave patients intravenous ivuxolimab at 0.01 to 10 mg/kg every 2 weeks.

The V gene end was trimmed by 4 bases and the J gene end by 4 bases; junction bases not matched to a gene: 13. Germline V gene lookup returns CDR1 MNHEY and CDR2 SMNVEV (reference sequence). The CDR3 sequence is 18 residues long. Profiling relied on immunoSEQ multiplex PCR, and the TCRdb table lists in-frame clones only, not all of them. Of some 44,000 clones detected, 80% appear once; the ten largest clones hold about 10%. Exclusion applied to patients with autoimmune disease history or systemic immunosuppression. The rearrangement joins TRBV27 to TRBJ2-5, with 12 bases identical to TRBD2. The sequence derives from an adult with an advanced solid tumor such as melanoma, head and neck, liver or kidney cancer. The sequencing used CD4+ or CD8+ T cells sorted from blood, collected in a trial of the OX40 agonist ivuxolimab. Written as DNA, the CDR3 is TGTGCCAGCAGTTCGTATCGACCTTTACTAGCGGGAGGAGAGACCCAGTACTTC. Its translation: CASSSYRPLLAGGETQYF.